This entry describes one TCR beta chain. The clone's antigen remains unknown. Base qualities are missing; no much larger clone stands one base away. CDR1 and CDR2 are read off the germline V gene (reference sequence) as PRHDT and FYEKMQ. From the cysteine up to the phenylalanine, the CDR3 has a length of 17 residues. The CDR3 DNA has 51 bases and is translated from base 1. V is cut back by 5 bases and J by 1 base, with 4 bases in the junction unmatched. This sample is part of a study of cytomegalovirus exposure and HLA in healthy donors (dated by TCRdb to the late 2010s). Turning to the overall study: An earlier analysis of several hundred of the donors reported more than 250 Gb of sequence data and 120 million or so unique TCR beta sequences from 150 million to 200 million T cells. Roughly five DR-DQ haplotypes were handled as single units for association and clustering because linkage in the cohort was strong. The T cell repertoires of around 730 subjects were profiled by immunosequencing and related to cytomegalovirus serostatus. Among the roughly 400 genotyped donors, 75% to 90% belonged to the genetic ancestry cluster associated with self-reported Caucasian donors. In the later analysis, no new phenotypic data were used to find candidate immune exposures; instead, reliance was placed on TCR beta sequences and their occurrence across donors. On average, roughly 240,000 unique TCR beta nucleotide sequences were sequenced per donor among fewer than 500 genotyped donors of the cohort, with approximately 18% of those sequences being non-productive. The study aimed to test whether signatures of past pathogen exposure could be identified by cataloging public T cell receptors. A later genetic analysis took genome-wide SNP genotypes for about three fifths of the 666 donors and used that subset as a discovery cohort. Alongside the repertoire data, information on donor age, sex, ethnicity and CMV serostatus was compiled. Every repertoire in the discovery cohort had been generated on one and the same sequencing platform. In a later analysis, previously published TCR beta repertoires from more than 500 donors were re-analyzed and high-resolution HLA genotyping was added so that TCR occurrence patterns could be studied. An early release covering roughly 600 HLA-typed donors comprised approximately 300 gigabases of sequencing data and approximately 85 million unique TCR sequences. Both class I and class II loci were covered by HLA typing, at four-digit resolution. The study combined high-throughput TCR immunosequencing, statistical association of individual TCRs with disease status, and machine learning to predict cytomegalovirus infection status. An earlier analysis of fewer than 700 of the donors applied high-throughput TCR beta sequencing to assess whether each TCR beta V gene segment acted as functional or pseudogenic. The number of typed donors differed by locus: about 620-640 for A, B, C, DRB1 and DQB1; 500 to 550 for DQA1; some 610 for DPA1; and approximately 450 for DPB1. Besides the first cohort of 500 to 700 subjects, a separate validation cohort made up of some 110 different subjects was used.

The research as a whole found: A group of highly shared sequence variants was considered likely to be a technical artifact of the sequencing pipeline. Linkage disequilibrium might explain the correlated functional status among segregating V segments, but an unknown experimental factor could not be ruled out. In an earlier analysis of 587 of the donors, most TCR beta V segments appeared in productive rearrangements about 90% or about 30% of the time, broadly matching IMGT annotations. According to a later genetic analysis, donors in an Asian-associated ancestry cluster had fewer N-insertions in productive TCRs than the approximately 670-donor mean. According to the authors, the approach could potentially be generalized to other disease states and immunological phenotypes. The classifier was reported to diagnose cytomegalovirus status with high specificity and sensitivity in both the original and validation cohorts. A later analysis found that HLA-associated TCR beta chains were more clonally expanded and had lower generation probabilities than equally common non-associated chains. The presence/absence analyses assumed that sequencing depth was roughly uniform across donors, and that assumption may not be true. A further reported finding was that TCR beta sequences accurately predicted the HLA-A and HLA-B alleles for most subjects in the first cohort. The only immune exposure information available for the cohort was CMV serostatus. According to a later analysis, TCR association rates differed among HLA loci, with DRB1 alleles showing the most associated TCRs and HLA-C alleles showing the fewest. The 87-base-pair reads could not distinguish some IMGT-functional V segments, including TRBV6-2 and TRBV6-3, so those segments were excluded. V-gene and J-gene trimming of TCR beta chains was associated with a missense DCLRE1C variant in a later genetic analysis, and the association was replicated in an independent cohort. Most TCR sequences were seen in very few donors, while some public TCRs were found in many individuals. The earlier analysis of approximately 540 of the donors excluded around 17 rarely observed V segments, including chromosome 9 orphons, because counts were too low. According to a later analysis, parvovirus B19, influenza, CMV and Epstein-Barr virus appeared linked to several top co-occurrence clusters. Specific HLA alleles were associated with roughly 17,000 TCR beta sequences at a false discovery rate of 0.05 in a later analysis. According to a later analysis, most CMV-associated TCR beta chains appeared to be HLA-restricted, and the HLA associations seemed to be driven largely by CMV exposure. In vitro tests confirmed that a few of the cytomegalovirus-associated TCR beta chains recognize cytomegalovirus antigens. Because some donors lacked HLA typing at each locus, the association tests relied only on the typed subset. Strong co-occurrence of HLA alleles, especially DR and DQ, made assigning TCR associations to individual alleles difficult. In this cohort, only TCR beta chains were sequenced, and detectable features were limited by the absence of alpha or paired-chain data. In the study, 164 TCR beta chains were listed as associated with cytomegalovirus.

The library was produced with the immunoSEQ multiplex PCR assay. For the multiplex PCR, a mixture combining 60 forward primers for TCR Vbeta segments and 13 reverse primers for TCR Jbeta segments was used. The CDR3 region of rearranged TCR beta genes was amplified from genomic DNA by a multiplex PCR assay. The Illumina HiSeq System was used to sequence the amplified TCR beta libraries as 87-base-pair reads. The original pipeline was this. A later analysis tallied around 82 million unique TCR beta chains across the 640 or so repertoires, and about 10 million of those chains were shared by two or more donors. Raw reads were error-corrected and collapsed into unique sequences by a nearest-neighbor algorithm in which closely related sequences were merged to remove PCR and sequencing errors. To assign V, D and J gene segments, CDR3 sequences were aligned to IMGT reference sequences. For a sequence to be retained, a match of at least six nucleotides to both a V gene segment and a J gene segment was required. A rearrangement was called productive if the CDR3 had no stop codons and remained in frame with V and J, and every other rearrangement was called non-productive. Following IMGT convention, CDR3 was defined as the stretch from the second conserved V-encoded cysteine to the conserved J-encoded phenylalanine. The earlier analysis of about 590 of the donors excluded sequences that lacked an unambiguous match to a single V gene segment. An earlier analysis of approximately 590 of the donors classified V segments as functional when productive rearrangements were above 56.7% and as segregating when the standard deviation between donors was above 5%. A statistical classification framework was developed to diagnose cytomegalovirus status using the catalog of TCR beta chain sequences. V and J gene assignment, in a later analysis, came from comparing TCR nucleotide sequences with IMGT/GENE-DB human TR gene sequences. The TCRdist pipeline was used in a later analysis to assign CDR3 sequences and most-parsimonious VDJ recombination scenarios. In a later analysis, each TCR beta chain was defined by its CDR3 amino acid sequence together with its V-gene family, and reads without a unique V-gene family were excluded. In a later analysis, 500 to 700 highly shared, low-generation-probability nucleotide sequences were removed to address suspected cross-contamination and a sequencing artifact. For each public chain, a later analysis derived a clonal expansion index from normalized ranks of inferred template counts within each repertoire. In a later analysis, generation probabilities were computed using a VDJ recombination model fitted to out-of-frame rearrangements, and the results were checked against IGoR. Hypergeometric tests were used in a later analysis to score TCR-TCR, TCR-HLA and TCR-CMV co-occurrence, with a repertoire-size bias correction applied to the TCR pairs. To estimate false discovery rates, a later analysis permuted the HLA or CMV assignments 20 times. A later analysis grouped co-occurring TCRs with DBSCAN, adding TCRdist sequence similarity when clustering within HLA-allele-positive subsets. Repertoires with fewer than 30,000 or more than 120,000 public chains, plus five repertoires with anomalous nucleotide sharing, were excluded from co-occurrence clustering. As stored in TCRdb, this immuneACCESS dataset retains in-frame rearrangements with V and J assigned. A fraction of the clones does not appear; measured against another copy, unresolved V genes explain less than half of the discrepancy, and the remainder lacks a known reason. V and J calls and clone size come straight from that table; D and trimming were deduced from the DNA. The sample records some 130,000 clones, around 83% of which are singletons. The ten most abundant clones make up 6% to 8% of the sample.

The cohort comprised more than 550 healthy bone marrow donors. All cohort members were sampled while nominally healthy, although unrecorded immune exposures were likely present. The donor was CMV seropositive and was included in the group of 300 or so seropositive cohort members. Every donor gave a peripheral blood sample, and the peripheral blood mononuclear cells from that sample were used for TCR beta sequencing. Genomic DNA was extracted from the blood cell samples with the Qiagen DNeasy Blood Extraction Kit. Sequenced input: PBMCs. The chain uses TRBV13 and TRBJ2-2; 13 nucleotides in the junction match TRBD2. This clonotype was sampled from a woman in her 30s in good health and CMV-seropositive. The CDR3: CASSPRTSGRNTGELFF. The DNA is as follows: TGTGCCAGCAGCCCCCGGACTAGCGGGAGGAACACCGGGGAGCTGTTTTTT.